The table lists the clone carrying this T cell receptor beta chain with a few counts. RNA transcripts served as the template for amplifying TCR beta CDR3 regions. Primed by the HTBI set, a first-round RT-PCR was run on the TCR CDR3. MiXCR, applied by TCRdb to the multiplex PCR reads, yields one record per CDR3 protein. The table includes about 290,000 distinct CDR3 sequences, around 15% detected once. The entry originates in a study of T cells in Graves' hyperthyroidism and ophthalmopathy. Between the trimmed V and J ends, which lost 5 bases and 0 bases, there was a span of 10 bases. Germline V gene sequence: CDR1 MDHEN, CDR2 SYDVKM. This CDR3 has 14 amino acids. It was considered stable Graves' hyperthyroidism when ophthalmopathy did not progress within 18 months.

What was sequenced was blood. This receptor was obtained from a woman in her 40s with Graves' hyperthyroidism. The rearrangement uses TRBV28 and TRBJ1-1; D remains unclear. The CDR3 DNA reads TGTGCCAGCAGTAATACACCGATGAACACTGAAGCTTTCTTT. This codes for CASSNTPMNTEAFF.